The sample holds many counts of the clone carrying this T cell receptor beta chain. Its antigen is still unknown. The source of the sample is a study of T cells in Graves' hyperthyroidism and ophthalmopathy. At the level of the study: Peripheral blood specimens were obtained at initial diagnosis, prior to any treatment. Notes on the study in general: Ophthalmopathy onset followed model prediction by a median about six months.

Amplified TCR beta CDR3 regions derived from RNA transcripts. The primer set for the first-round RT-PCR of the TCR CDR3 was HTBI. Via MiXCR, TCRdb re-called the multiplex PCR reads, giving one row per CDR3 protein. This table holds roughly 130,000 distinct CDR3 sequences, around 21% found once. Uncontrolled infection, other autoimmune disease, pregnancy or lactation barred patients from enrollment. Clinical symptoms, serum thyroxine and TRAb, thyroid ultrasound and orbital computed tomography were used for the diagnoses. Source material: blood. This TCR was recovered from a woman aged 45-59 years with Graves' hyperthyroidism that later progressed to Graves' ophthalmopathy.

The CDR3 here is CASSLAQGAYYEQYF. The CDR3 nucleotides are TGTGCCAGCAGTTTAGCACAGGGGGCGTACTACGAGCAGTACTTC. This sequence joins TRBV12-3 or TRBV12-4 and TRBJ2-7, with 9 bases aligning to TRBD1. With V trimmed by 0 bases and J by 3 bases, 3 bases remained unmatched. The CDR3 runs to 15 residues.